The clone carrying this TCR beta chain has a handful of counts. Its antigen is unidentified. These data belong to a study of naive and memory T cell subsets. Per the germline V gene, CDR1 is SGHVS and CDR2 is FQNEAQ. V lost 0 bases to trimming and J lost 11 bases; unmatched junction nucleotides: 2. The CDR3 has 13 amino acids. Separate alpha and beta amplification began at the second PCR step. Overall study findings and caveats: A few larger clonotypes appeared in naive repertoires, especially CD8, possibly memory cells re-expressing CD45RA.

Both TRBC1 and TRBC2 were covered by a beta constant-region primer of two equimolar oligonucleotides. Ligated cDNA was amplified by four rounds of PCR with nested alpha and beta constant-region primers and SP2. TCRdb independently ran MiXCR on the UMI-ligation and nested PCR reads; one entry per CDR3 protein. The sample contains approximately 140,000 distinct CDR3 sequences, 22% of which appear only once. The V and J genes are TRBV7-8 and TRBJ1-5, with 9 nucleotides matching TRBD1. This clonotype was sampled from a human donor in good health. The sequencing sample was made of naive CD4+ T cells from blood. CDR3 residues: CASSLARDRAQHF. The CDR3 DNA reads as TGTGCCAGCAGCTTAGCGCGGGACAGGGCCCAGCATTTT.